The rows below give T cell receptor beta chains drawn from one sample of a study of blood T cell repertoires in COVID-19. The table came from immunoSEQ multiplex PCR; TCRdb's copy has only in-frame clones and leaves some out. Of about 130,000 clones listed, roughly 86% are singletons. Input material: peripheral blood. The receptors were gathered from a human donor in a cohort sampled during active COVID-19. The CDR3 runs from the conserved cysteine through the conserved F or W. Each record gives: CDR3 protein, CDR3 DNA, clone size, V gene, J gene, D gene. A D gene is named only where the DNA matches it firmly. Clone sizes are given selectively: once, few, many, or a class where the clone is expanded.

cdr3_aa: CATSRGSGAHRGNEQFF
cdr3_nt: TGTGCCACCAGCAGAGGAAGCGGGGCTCACCGGGGGAATGAGCAGTTCTTC
clone_size: NA
v_call: TRBV15
j_call: TRBJ2-1
d_call: TRBD2

cdr3_aa: CATSGTASYEQYF
cdr3_nt: TGTGCCACCAGTGGGACTGCCTCCTACGAGCAGTACTTC
clone_size: few
v_call: TRBV24-1
j_call: TRBJ2-7
d_call: NA

cdr3_aa: CASSQDTNPRGNYGYTF
cdr3_nt: TGTGCCAGCAGCCAAGACACAAACCCCAGGGGTAACTATGGCTACACCTTC
clone_size: few
v_call: TRBV3-1/TRBV3-2
j_call: TRBJ1-2
d_call: NA

cdr3_aa: CASSEARQPSNQPQHF
cdr3_nt: TGTGCCAGCAGTGAAGCGCGACAGCCTAGCAATCAGCCCCAGCATTTT
clone_size: NA
v_call: TRBV2
j_call: TRBJ1-5
d_call: NA

cdr3_aa: CASQGSGANVLTF
cdr3_nt: TGTGCCAGCCAGGGTTCTGGGGCCAACGTCCTGACTTTC
clone_size: NA
v_call: TRBV7-9
j_call: TRBJ2-6
d_call: NA

cdr3_aa: CASSRQFNSPLHF
cdr3_nt: TGTGCCAGCAGCCGACAGTTTAATTCACCCCTCCACTTT
clone_size: NA
v_call: TRBV7-3
j_call: TRBJ1-6
d_call: NA

cdr3_aa: CASSDLERGKNIQYF
cdr3_nt: TGTGCCAGCAGTGATTTGGAACGAGGCAAAAACATTCAGTACTTC
clone_size: few
v_call: TRBV25-1
j_call: TRBJ2-4
d_call: NA

cdr3_aa: CASKLTGANTGELFF
cdr3_nt: TGTGCCAGCAAGCTAACAGGAGCGAACACCGGGGAGCTGTTTTTT
clone_size: NA
v_call: TRBV28
j_call: TRBJ2-2
d_call: NA

cdr3_aa: CASSLPGTQYF
cdr3_nt: TGTGCCAGCAGCCTCCCCGGGACCCAGTACTTC
clone_size: NA
v_call: TRBV3-1/TRBV3-2
j_call: TRBJ2-5
d_call: NA

cdr3_aa: CASSSGWGRSTDTQYF
cdr3_nt: TGTGCCAGCAGCTCCGGGTGGGGCCGGAGCACAGATACGCAGTATTTT
clone_size: NA
v_call: TRBV5-6
j_call: TRBJ2-3
d_call: NA

cdr3_aa: CASRWETGTELSGELFF
cdr3_nt: TGCGCCAGCAGATGGGAAACCGGGACAGAGTTATCCGGGGAGCTGTTTTTT
clone_size: NA
v_call: TRBV5-1
j_call: TRBJ2-2
d_call: TRBD1

cdr3_aa: CASSLENSGGLRWFYEQYF
cdr3_nt: TGTGCCAGCAGCTTAGAAAATAGCGGGGGCCTGCGATGGTTCTACGAGCAGTACTTC
clone_size: NA
v_call: TRBV7-8
j_call: TRBJ2-7
d_call: TRBD2

cdr3_aa: CASSSNSYEQYF
cdr3_nt: TGTGCCAGCTCATCCAACTCCTACGAGCAGTACTTC
clone_size: NA
v_call: TRBV18
j_call: TRBJ2-7
d_call: NA

cdr3_aa: CASSKNRGEKLFF
cdr3_nt: TGTGCCAGCAGCAAAAATAGGGGCGAAAAACTGTTTTTT
clone_size: NA
v_call: TRBV6-5
j_call: TRBJ1-4
d_call: NA

cdr3_aa: CASSPGGNQPQHF
cdr3_nt: TGTGCCAGTAGTCCCGGGGGTAATCAGCCCCAGCATTTT
clone_size: NA
v_call: TRBV19
j_call: TRBJ1-5
d_call: NA

cdr3_aa: CASSNTNNSPLHF
cdr3_nt: TGTGCCAGCAGTAACACAAATAATTCACCCCTCCACTTT
clone_size: NA
v_call: TRBV12-3/TRBV12-4
j_call: TRBJ1-6
d_call: NA

cdr3_aa: CASAPLVTQETQYF
cdr3_nt: TGTGCCAGTGCGCCCTTAGTAACCCAAGAGACCCAGTACTTC
clone_size: NA
v_call: TRBV5-4
j_call: TRBJ2-5
d_call: NA

cdr3_aa: CASSQDLAEQYF
cdr3_nt: TGTGCCAGCAGCCAAGATCTAGCGGAGCAGTATTTT
clone_size: NA
v_call: TRBV4-2
j_call: TRBJ2-3
d_call: TRBD2

cdr3_aa: CASSLGDEQYF
cdr3_nt: TGTGCCAGCAGCCTCGGGGACGAGCAGTACTTC
clone_size: NA
v_call: TRBV13
j_call: TRBJ2-7
d_call: NA

cdr3_aa: CASSRQGAPGTDTQYF
cdr3_nt: TGTGCCAGCAGTAGACAGGGGGCGCCTGGCACAGATACGCAGTATTTT
clone_size: few
v_call: TRBV28
j_call: TRBJ2-3
d_call: TRBD1

cdr3_aa: CASSLDGGASYNEQFF
cdr3_nt: TGCGCCAGCAGCTTGGACGGGGGGGCCTCCTACAATGAGCAGTTCTTC
clone_size: NA
v_call: TRBV5-1
j_call: TRBJ2-1
d_call: TRBD2

cdr3_aa: CASSLVSGGRQETQYF
cdr3_nt: TGTGCCAGCAGCTTAGTGTCCGGGGGGCGACAAGAGACCCAGTACTTC
clone_size: NA
v_call: TRBV7-9
j_call: TRBJ2-5
d_call: NA

cdr3_aa: CASSKEKGACTEAFF
cdr3_nt: TGTGCCAGCAGCAAAGAGAAGGGGGCTTGTACTGAAGCTTTCTTT
clone_size: NA
v_call: TRBV21-1
j_call: TRBJ1-1
d_call: NA

cdr3_aa: CSVGQGDRNIQYF
cdr3_nt: TGCAGCGTTGGACAGGGGGACCGGAACATTCAGTACTTC
clone_size: NA
v_call: TRBV29-1
j_call: TRBJ2-4
d_call: TRBD1

cdr3_aa: CASSVAGPIYNSPLHF
cdr3_nt: TGTGCCAGCAGTGTGGCAGGGCCGATTTATAATTCACCCCTCCACTTT
clone_size: NA
v_call: TRBV6-1
j_call: TRBJ1-6
d_call: NA

cdr3_aa: CASSTRDSLGSPLHF
cdr3_nt: TGTGCCAGCAGCACGAGGGACAGCCTAGGTTCACCCCTCCACTTT
clone_size: few
v_call: TRBV5-4
j_call: TRBJ1-6
d_call: TRBD1

cdr3_aa: CASSQDYGPRGAFF
cdr3_nt: TGTGCCAGCAGCCAAGATTACGGTCCTAGGGGGGCTTTCTTT
clone_size: NA
v_call: TRBV3-1/TRBV3-2
j_call: TRBJ1-1
d_call: NA

cdr3_aa: CASSQDRGHNEKLFF
cdr3_nt: TGTGCCAGCAGTCAAGACAGGGGTCATAATGAAAAACTGTTTTTT
clone_size: few
v_call: TRBV2
j_call: TRBJ1-4
d_call: TRBD1

cdr3_aa: CASSPRQGGQHSGNTIYF
cdr3_nt: TGTGCCAGCAGCCCCCGGCAAGGCGGACAGCACTCTGGAAACACCATATATTTT
clone_size: NA
v_call: TRBV7-9
j_call: TRBJ1-3
d_call: NA

cdr3_aa: CASSPAGPRDRDYYGYTF
cdr3_nt: TGCGCCAGCAGCCCGGCGGGCCCCCGGGACAGGGACTACTATGGCTACACCTTC
clone_size: few
v_call: TRBV5-1
j_call: TRBJ1-2
d_call: TRBD1

cdr3_aa: CAITKSGLSDTEAFF
cdr3_nt: TGTGCCATCACCAAGTCAGGGCTGAGTGACACTGAAGCTTTCTTT
clone_size: few
v_call: TRBV10-3
j_call: TRBJ1-1
d_call: NA

cdr3_aa: CASRSLEYSNQPQHF
cdr3_nt: TGTGCCAGCAGATCACTTGAATATAGCAATCAGCCCCAGCATTTT
clone_size: once
v_call: TRBV6-5
j_call: TRBJ1-5
d_call: NA

cdr3_aa: CASSQGPGGYEGYTF
cdr3_nt: TGTGCCAGCAGCCAAGGGCCAGGGGGTTACGAGGGCTACACCTTC
clone_size: few
v_call: TRBV3-1/TRBV3-2
j_call: TRBJ1-2
d_call: TRBD1

cdr3_aa: CSVDQGRDGLYRTNTEAFF
cdr3_nt: TGCAGCGTAGACCAAGGGAGGGATGGTTTGTATCGGACAAACACTGAAGCTTTCTTT
clone_size: NA
v_call: TRBV29-1
j_call: TRBJ1-1
d_call: NA

cdr3_aa: CASSPRDREDEQFF
cdr3_nt: TGTGCCAGCAGCCCCCGGGACAGGGAAGATGAGCAGTTCTTC
clone_size: NA
v_call: TRBV3-1/TRBV3-2
j_call: TRBJ2-1
d_call: TRBD1

cdr3_aa: CASSAPGGLYNEQFF
cdr3_nt: TGTGCCAGCAGCGCCCCAGGGGGCTTGTACAATGAGCAGTTCTTC
clone_size: NA
v_call: TRBV5-8
j_call: TRBJ2-1
d_call: TRBD1

cdr3_aa: CASRGGTEQETQYF
cdr3_nt: TGTGCCAGCAGGGGCGGGACAGAGCAAGAGACCCAGTACTTC
clone_size: NA
v_call: TRBV6-6
j_call: TRBJ2-5
d_call: NA

cdr3_aa: CASSLRAGGLTDTQYF
cdr3_nt: TGTGCCAGCAGCTTAAGGGCGGGGGGGCTCACAGATACGCAGTATTTT
clone_size: NA
v_call: TRBV7-3
j_call: TRBJ2-3
d_call: TRBD2

cdr3_aa: CASTSPPASGGEQYF
cdr3_nt: TGTGCCAGCACCTCCCCACCGGCTAGCGGGGGAGAGCAGTACTTC
clone_size: once
v_call: TRBV6-5
j_call: TRBJ2-7
d_call: TRBD2

cdr3_aa: CASSTPGLLFF
cdr3_nt: TGTGCCAGTAGTACCCCGGGACTGTTGTTCTTC
clone_size: NA
v_call: TRBV19
j_call: TRBJ2-1
d_call: NA

cdr3_aa: CAWSIIRATDTQYF
cdr3_nt: TGTGCCTGGAGTATCATCAGGGCGACAGATACGCAGTATTTT
clone_size: NA
v_call: TRBV30
j_call: TRBJ2-3
d_call: NA

cdr3_aa: CASSLAQGYGYTF
cdr3_nt: TGTGCCAGCAGCTTAGCGCAGGGCTATGGCTACACCTTC
clone_size: NA
v_call: TRBV7-9
j_call: TRBJ1-2
d_call: NA

cdr3_aa: CASSLEASGGETQYF
cdr3_nt: TGTGCCAGCAGCTTAGAGGCTAGCGGGGGCGAGACCCAGTACTTC
clone_size: NA
v_call: TRBV7-9
j_call: TRBJ2-5
d_call: TRBD2

cdr3_aa: CASSQAERNTEAFF
cdr3_nt: TGCGCCAGCAGCCAAGCGGAGAGGAACACTGAAGCTTTCTTT
clone_size: few
v_call: TRBV4-1
j_call: TRBJ1-1
d_call: NA

cdr3_aa: CAWSVQSGNQPQHF
cdr3_nt: TGTGCCTGGAGTGTACAGTCTGGGAATCAGCCCCAGCATTTT
clone_size: NA
v_call: TRBV30
j_call: TRBJ1-5
d_call: NA

cdr3_aa: CASRATGSQPQHF
cdr3_nt: TGTGCCAGCAGAGCTACAGGGAGCCAGCCCCAGCATTTT
clone_size: NA
v_call: TRBV6-5
j_call: TRBJ1-5
d_call: NA

cdr3_aa: CASSRDMNTEAFF
cdr3_nt: TGTGCCAGCAGCAGGGACATGAACACTGAAGCTTTCTTT
clone_size: NA
v_call: TRBV7-3
j_call: TRBJ1-1
d_call: NA

cdr3_aa: CASSYFAGGTEAFF
cdr3_nt: TGTGCCAGCAGTTACTTTGCAGGGGGCACTGAAGCTTTCTTT
clone_size: NA
v_call: TRBV6-5
j_call: TRBJ1-1
d_call: TRBD1

cdr3_aa: CASSQTGQANTEAFF
cdr3_nt: TGTGCCAGCAGCCAGACGGGACAGGCGAACACTGAAGCTTTCTTT
clone_size: NA
v_call: TRBV3-1/TRBV3-2
j_call: TRBJ1-1
d_call: TRBD1

cdr3_aa: CASSLGLFGYTF
cdr3_nt: TGTGCCAGCAGCTTGGGACTTTTTGGCTACACCTTC
clone_size: few
v_call: TRBV5-5
j_call: TRBJ1-2
d_call: NA

cdr3_aa: CASSLFPGLEEKLFF
cdr3_nt: TGCGCCAGCAGCTTGTTTCCAGGGTTGGAAGAAAAACTGTTTTTT
clone_size: NA
v_call: TRBV5-1
j_call: TRBJ1-4
d_call: NA